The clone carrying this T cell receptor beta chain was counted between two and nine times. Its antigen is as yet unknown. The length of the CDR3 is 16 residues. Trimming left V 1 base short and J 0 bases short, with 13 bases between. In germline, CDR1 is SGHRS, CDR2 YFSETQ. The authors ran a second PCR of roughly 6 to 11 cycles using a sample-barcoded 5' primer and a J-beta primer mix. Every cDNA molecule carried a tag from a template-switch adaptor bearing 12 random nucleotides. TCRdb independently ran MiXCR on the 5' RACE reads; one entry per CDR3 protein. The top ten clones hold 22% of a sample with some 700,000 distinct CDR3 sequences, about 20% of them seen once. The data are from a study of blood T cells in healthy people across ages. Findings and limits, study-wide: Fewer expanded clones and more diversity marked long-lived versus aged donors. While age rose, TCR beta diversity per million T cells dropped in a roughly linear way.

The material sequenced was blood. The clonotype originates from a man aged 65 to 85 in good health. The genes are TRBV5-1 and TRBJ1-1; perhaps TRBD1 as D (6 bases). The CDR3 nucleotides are TGCGCCAGCAGCTTGACCCGGGGGCTGCTGAACACTGAAGCTTTCTTT. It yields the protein CASSLTRGLLNTEAFF.